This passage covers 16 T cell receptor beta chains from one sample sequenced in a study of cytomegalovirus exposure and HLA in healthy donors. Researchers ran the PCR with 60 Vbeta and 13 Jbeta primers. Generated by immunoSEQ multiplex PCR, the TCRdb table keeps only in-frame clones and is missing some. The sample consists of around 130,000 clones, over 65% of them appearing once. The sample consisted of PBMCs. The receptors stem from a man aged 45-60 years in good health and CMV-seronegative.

This chain's CDR3 is CASSLNRLAGAGELFF. The CDR3 DNA reads TGTGCCAGCAGTCTCAATAGACTAGCGGGAGCCGGGGAGCTGTTTTTT. This chain connects TRBV27 to TRBJ2-2; 12 positions match TRBD2. The V and J ends lost 5 bases and 6 bases, in that order; junction bases with no gene match: 7. Germline CDR1 is MNHEY and CDR2 is SMNVEV (reference sequence). The CDR3 sequence is 16 residues long.

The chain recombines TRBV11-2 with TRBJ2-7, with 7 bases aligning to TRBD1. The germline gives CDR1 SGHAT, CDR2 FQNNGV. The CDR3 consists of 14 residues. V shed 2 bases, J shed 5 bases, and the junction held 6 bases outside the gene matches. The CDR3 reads CASSLQQGIDEQYF. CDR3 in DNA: TGTGCCAGCAGCTTACAACAGGGGATCGACGAGCAGTACTTC.

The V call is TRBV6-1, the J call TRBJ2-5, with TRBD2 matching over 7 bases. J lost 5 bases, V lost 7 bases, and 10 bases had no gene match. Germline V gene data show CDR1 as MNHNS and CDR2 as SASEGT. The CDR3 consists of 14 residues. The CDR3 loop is CASKVGGDGETQYF. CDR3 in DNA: TGTGCCAGCAAAGTGGGGGGGGATGGGGAGACCCAGTACTTC.

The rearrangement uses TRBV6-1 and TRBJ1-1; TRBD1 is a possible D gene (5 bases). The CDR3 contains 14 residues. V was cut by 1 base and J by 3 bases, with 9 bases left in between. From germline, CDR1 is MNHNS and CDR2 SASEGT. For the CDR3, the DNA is TGTGCCAGCAGTGAAGATTGGGGCGACACTGAAGCTTTCTTT. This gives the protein CASSEDWGDTEAFF.

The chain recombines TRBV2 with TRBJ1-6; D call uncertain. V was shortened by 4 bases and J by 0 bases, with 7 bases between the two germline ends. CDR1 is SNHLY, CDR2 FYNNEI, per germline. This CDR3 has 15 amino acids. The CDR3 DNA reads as TGTGCCAGCAGTGCGTCGAGCTCCTATAATTCACCCCTCCACTTT. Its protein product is CASSASSSYNSPLHF.

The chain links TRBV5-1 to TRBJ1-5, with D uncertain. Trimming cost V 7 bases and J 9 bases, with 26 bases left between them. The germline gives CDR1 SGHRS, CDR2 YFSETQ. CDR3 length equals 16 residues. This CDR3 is CASHHDSHVVSGPQHF. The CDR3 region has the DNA TGCGCCAGCCACCACGATTCACACGTGGTTAGCGGGCCCCAGCATTTT.

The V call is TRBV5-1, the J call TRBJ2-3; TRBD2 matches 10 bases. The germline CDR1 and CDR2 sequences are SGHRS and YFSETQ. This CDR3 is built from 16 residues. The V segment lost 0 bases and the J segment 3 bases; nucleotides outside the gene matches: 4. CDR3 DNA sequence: TGCGCCAGCAGCTTGGAAGGAGCGGGAGGGACAGATACGCAGTATTTT. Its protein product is CASSLEGAGGTDTQYF.

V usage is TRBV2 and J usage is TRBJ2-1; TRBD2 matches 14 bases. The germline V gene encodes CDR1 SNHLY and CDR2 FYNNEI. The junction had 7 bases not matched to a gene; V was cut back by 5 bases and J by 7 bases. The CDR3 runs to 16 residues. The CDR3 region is CASSRLTSGRGNEQFF. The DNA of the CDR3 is TGTGCCAGCAGTCGCCTGACTAGCGGGAGGGGGAATGAGCAGTTCTTC.

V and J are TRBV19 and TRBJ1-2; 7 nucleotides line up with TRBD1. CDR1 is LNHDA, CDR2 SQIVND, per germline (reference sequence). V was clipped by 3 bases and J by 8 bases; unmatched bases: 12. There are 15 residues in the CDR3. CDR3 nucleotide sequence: TGTGCCAGTAGTATGGGGAGACAGGGCGGTGGAGGCTACACCTTC. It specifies CASSMGRQGGGGYTF.

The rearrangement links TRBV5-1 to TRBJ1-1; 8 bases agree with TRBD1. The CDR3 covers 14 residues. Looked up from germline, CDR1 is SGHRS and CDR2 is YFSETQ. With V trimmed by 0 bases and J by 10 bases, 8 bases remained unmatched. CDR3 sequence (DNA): TGCGCCAGCAGCTTGGCCCTCGGACAGGGATCAGCTTTCTTT. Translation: CASSLALGQGSAFF. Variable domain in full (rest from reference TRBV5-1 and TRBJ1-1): KAGVTQTPRYLIKTRGQQVTLSCSPISGHRSVSWYQQTPGQGLQFLFEYFSETQRNKGNFPGRFSGRQFSNSRSEMNVSTLELGDSALYLCASSLALGQGSAFFGQGTRLTVV.

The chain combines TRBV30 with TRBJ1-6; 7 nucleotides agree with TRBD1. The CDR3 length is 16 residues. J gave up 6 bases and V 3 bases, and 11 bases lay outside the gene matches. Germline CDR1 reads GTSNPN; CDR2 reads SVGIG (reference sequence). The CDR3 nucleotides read TGTGCCTGGAGATTAATTTCGACAGGGCTTAATTCACCCCTCCACTTT. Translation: CAWRLISTGLNSPLHF. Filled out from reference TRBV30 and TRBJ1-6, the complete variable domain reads SQTIHQWPATLVQPVGSPLSLECTVEGTSNPNLYWYRQAAGRGLQLLFYSVGIGQISSEVPQNLSASRPQDRQFILSSKKLLLSDSGFYLCAWRLISTGLNSPLHFGNGTRLTVT.

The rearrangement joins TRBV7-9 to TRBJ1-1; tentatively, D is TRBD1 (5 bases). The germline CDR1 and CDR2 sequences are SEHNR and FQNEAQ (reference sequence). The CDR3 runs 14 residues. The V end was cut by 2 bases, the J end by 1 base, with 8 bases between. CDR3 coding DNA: TGTGCCAGCAGCTTACAGGGCACGAACACTGAAGCTTTCTTT. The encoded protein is CASSLQGTNTEAFF.

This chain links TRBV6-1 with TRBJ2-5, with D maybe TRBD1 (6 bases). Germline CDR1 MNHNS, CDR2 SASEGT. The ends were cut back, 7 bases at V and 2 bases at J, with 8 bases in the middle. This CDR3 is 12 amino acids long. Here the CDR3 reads CASTGVQETQYF. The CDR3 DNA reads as TGTGCCAGCACAGGGGTACAAGAGACCCAGTACTTC.

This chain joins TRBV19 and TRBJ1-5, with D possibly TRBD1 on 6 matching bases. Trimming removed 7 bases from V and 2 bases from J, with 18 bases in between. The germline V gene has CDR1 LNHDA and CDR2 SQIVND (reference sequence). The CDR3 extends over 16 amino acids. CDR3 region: CASTPLRTVGNQPQHF. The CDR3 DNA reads TGTGCCAGTACCCCCCTGAGGACAGTGGGCAATCAGCCCCAGCATTTT.

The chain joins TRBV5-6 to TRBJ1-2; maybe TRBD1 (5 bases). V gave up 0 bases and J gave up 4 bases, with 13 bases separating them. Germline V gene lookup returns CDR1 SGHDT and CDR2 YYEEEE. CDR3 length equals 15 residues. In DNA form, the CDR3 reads TGTGCCAGCAGCTTGGATGGAGGGGAGGTCTATGGCTACACCTTC. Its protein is CASSLDGGEVYGYTF. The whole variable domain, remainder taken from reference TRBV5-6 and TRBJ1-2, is DAGVTQSPTHLIKTRGQQVTLRCSPKSGHDTVSWYQQALGQGPQFIFQYYEEEERQRGNFPDRFSGHQFPNYSSELNVNALLLGDSALYLCASSLDGGEVYGYTFGSGTRLTVV.

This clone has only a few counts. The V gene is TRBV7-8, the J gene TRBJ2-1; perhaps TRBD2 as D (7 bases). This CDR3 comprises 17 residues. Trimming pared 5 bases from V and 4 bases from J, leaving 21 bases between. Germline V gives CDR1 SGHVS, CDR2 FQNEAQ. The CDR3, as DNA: TGTGCCAGCAGCCCCCCTTTGAGGGAGGGGGGATACAATGAGCAGTTCTTC. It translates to CASSPPLREGGYNEQFF.